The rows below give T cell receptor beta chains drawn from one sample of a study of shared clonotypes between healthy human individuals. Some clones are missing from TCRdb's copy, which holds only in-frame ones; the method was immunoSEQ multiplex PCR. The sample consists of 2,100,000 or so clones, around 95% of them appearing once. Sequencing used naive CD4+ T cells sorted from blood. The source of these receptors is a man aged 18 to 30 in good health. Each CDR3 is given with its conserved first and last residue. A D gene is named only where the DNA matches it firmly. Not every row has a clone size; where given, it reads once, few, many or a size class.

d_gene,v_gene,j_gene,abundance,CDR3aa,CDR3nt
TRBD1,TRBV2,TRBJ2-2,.,CASNGQGRDTGELFF,TGTGCCAGCAACGGACAGGGGAGAGACACCGGGGAGCTGTTTTTT
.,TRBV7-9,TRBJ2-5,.,CASSLRPTGETQYF,TGTGCCAGCAGCTTAAGGCCCACGGGGGAGACCCAGTACTTC
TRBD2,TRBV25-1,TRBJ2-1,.,CASQREGSYNEQFF,TGTGCCAGCCAGCGGGAGGGCTCTTACAATGAGCAGTTCTTC
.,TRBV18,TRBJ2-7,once,CASSSSSYEQYF,TGTGCCAGCTCTTCTAGCTCCTACGAGCAGTACTTC
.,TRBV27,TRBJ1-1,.,CASSLGGFSEAFF,TGTGCCAGCAGTTTGGGTGGGTTCTCTGAAGCTTTCTTT
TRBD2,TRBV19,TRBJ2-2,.,CASTPTAGVATGELFF,TGTGCCAGTACCCCGACCGCGGGAGTGGCCACCGGGGAGCTGTTTTTT
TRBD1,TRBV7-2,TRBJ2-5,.,CASSLEGAEGETQYF,TGTGCCAGCAGCTTAGAGGGGGCTGAGGGAGAGACCCAGTACTTC
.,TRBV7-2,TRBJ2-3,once,CASSVSGYTDTQYF,TGTGCCAGCAGCGTTAGCGGATACACAGATACGCAGTATTTT
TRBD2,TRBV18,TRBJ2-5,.,CASSPPGTSGETQYF,TGTGCCAGCTCACCACCAGGGACTAGTGGGGAGACCCAGTACTTC
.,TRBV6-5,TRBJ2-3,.,CASSPGTVGADTQYF,TGTGCCAGCAGCCCTGGGACGGTAGGAGCAGATACGCAGTATTTT
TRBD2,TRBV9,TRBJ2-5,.,CASSVSPVVGGQETQYF,TGTGCCAGCAGCGTTTCCCCGGTCGTGGGAGGGCAAGAGACCCAGTACTTC
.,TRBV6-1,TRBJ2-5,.,CASSEIFGETQYF,TGTGCCAGCAGTGAAATATTTGGAGAGACCCAGTACTTC
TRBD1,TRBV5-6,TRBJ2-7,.,CASGGGTGGPSYEQYF,TGTGCCAGCGGAGGTGGGACAGGGGGACCCTCCTACGAGCAGTACTTC
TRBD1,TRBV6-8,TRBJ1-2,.,CASSYSRDRVSNYGYTF,TGTGCCAGCAGTTACTCGCGGGACAGGGTGTCTAACTATGGCTACACCTTC
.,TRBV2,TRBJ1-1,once,CASGRLNTEAFF,TGTGCCAGCGGACGGTTGAACACTGAAGCTTTCTTT